This T cell receptor (beta chain) comes out of a study of tumor-infiltrating lymphocytes in primary liver carcinoma. Overall study context: The patients included men and women who were aged 30 to 69 years. Stage T1-T3 N0M0 tumors spanned roughly 4.2 to 11 cm.

Germline CDR1 reads MDHEN; CDR2 reads SYDVKM. CDR3 length equals 13 residues. Unsorted whole blood supplied the blood RNA, and germline DNA was isolated too. There were only treatment-naive patients, all with chronic HBV infection. A primer matching the constant region was used to make TCR beta cDNA from 500 to 650 ng of total RNA. Each TCR beta library was derived from three nested multiplex PCR rounds that employed slightly modified ARM-PCR. TRBV1-TRBV30 forward and Cbeta reverse primers drove the first two roughly 10-cycle rounds. TCRdb passed the multiplex PCR reads through MiXCR, listing each CDR3 protein once. The repertoire holds 250,000 to 400,000 distinct CDR3 sequences, with 55% to 65% as singletons. Notes on this clonotype: The junction departs from the called germline gene at one end, perhaps through a read error.

The sequence was collected from a man in his forties or fifties with primary liver carcinoma and hepatitis B virus infection. Sequences were obtained from peripheral blood. This chain uses TRBV28 with TRBJ2-1; a weak D match, TRBD1 (5 bases). CDR3 region: CANSLGAYNEQFF. The DNA for the CDR3 is TGTGCCAACAGTTTAGGGGCTTACAATGAGCAGTTCTTC.